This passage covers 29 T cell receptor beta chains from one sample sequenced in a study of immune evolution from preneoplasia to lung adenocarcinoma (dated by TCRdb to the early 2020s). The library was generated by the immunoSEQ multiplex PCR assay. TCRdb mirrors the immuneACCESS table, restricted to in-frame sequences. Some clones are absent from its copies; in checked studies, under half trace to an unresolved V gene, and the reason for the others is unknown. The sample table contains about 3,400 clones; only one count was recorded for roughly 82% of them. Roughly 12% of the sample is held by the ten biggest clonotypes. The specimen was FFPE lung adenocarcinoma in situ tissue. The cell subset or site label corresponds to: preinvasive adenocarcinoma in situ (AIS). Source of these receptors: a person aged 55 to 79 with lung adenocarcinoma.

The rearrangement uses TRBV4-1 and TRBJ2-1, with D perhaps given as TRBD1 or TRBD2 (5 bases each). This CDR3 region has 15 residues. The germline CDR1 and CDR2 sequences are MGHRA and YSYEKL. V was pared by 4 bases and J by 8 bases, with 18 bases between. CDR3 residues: CASSLMAGLGDEQFF. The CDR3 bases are TGCGCCAGCAGCCTTATGGCCGGGTTGGGGGATGAGCAGTTCTTC.

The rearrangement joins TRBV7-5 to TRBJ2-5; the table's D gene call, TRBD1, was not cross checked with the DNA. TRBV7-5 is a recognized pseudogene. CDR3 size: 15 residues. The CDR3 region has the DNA TGTGCCAGCAGCTCCGTTACGGGACAACAAGAGACCCAGTACTTC. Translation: CASSSVTGQQETQYF.

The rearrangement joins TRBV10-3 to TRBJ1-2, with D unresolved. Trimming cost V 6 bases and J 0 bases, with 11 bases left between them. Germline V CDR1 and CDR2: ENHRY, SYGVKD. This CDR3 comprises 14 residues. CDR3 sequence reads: CAIREPATNYGYTF. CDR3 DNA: TGTGCCATCAGGGAGCCCGCTACTAACTATGGCTACACCTTC.

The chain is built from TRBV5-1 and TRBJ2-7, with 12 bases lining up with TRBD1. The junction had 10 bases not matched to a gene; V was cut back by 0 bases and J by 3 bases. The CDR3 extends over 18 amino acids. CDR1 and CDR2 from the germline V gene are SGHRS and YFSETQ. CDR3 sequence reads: CASSLGPGTGGGYYEQYF. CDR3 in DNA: TGCGCCAGCAGCTTGGGGCCCGGGACAGGGGGCGGCTACTACGAGCAGTACTTC.

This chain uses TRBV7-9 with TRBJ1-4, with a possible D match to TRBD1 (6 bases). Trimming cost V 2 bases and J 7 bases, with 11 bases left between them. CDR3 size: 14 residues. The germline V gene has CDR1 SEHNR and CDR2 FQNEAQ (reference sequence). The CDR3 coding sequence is TGTGCCAGCAGCTTAACGGGACAAGGTGAAAAACTGTTTTTT. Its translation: CASSLTGQGEKLFF.

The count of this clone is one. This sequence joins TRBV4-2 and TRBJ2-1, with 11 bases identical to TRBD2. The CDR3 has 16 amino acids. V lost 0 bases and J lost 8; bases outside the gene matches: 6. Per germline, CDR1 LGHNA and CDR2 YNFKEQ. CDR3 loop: CASSQELAGGFHEQFF. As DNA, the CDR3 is TGTGCCAGCAGCCAAGAGCTAGCGGGGGGATTCCATGAGCAGTTCTTC.

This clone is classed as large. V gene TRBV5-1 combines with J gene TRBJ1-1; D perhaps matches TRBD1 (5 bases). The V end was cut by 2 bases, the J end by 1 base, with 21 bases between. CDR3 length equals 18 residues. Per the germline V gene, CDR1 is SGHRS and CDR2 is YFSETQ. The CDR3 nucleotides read TGCGCCAGCAGCTTTTCACCGCGACAGCTACGGCCGAACACTGAAGCTTTCTTT. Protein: CASSFSPRQLRPNTEAFF.

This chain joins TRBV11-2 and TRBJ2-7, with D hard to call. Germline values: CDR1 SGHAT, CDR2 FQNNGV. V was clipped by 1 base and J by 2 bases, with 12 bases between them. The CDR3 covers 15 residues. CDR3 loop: CASSLVVEVTYEQYF. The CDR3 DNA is TGTGCCAGCAGCTTAGTGGTAGAAGTCACCTACGAGCAGTACTTC.

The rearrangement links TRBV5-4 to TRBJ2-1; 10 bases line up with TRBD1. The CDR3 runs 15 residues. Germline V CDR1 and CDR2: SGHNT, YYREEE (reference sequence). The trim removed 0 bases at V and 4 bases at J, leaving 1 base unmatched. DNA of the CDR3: TGTGCCAGCAGCTTGGGACAGGGGGCGTACAATGAGCAGTTCTTC. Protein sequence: CASSLGQGAYNEQFF.

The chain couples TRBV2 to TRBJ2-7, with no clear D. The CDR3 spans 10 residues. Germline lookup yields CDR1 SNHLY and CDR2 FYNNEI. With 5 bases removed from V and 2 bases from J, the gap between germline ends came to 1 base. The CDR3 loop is CASSTYEQYF. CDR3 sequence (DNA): TGTGCCAGCAGTACCTACGAGCAGTACTTC.

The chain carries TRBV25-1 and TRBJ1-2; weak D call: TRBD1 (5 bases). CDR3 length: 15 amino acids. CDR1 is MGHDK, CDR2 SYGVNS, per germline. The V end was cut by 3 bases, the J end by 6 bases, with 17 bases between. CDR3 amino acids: CASSDISGARDGYTF. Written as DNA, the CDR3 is TGTGCCAGCAGTGATATATCTGGGGCGCGCGATGGCTACACCTTC.

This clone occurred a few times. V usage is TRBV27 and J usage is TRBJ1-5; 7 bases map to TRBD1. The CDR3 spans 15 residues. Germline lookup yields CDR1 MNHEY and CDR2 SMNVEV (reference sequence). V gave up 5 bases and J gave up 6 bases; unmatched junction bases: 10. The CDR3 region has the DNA TGTGCCAGCAGTCTACGCCCGGGACAGCTTCAGCCCCAGCATTTT. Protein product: CASSLRPGQLQPQHF.

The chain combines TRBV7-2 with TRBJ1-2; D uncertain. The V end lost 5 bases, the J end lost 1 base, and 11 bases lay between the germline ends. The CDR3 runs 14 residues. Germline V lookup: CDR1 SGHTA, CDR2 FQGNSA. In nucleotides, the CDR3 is TGTGCCAGCAGCCCAAGGACGGGTAACTATGGCTACACCTTC. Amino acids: CASSPRTGNYGYTF. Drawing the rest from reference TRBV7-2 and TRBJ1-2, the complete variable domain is GAGVSQSPSNKVTEKGKDVELRCDPISGHTALYWYRQSLGQGLEFLIYFQGNSAPDKSGLPSDRFSAERTGGSVSTLTIQRTQQEDSAVYLCASSPRTGNYGYTFGSGTRLTVV.

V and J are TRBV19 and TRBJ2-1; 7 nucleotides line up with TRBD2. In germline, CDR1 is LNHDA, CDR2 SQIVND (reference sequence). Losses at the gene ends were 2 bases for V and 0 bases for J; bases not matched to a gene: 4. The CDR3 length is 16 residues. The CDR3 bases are TGTGCCAGTAGTATATCGGGGACTATCTCCTACAATGAGCAGTTCTTC. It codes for CASSISGTISYNEQFF. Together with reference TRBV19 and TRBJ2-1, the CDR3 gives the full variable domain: DGGITQSPKYLFRKEGQNVTLSCEQNLNHDAMYWYRQDPGQGLRLIYYSQIVNDFQKGDIAEGYSVSREKKESFPLTVTSAQKNPTAFYLCASSISGTISYNEQFFGPGTRLTVL.

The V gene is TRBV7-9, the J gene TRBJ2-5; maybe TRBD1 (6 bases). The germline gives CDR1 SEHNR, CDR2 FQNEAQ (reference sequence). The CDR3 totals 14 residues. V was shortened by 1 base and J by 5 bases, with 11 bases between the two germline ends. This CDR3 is CASSLEQGYETQYF. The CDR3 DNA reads TGTGCCAGCAGCTTAGAACAGGGTTACGAGACCCAGTACTTC.

CDR3 sequence: CASGLWGGRNDEQFF. The CDR3 nucleotides read TGCGCCAGCGGGCTCTGGGGGGGGCGGAATGATGAGCAGTTCTTC. The rearrangement uses TRBV5-1 and TRBJ2-1; a possible D gene is TRBD2 (7 bases). This CDR3 region has 15 residues. V lost 7 bases, J lost 8 bases, and 22 bases lay in between. Per germline, CDR1 SGHRS and CDR2 YFSETQ.

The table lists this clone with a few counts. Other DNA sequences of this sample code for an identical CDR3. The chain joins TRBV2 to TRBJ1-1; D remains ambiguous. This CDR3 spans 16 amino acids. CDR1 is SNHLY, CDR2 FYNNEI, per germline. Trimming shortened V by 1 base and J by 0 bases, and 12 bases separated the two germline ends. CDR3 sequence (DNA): TGTGCCAGCAGTGAAGGTCTGGGAGGGTTGAACACTGAAGCTTTCTTT. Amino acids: CASSEGLGGLNTEAFF.

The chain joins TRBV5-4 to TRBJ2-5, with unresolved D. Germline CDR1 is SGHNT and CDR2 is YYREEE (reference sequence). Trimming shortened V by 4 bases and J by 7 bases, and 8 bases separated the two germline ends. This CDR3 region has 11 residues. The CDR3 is CASSPPRTQYF. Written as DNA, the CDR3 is TGTGCCAGCAGCCCCCCGAGGACCCAGTACTTC.

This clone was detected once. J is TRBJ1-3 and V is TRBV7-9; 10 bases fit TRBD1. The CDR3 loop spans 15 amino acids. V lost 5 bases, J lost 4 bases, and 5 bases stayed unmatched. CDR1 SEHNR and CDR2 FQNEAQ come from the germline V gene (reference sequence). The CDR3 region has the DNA TGTGCCAGCAGCCCTCGGACAGGGGGGGGAAACACCATATATTTT. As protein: CASSPRTGGGNTIYF.

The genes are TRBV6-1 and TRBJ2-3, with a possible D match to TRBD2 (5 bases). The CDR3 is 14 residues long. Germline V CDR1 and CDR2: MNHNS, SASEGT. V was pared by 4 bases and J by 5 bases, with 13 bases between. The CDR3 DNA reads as TGTGCCAGCAGTGTACTAGTTTCAGGAGATACGCAGTATTTT. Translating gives CASSVLVSGDTQYF.

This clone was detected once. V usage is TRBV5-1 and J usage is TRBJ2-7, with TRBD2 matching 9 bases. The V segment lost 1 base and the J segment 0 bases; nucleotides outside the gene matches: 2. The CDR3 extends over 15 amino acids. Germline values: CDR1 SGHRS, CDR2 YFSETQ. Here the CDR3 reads CASSLQRGASYEQYF. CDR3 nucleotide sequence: TGCGCCAGCAGCTTGCAGCGGGGGGCCTCCTACGAGCAGTACTTC.

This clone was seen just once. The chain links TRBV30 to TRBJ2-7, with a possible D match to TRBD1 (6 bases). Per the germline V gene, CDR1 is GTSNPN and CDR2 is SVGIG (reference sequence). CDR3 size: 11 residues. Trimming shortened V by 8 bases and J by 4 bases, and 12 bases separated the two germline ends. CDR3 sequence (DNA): TGTGCCGGGGAAGGGGGATACGAGCAGTACTTC. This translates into CAGEGGYEQYF.

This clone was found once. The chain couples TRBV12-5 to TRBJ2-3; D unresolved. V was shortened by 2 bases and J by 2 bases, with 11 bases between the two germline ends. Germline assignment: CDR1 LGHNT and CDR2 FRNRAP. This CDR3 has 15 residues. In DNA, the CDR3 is TGTGCTAGTGGTTTGCCTACAGAATCCACAGATACGCAGTATTTT. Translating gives CASGLPTESTDTQYF.

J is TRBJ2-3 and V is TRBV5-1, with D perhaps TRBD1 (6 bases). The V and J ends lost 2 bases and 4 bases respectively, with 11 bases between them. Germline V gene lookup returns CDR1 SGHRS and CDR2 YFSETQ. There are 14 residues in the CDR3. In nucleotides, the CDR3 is TGCGCCAGCAGCTTAGCTGACAGGCCAGATACGCAGTATTTT. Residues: CASSLADRPDTQYF.

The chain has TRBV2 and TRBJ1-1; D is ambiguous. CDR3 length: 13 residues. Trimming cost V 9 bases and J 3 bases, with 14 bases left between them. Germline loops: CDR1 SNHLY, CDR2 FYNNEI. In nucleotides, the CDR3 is TGTGCCAGTGAAGGGAAATCACACACTGAAGCTTTCTTT. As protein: CASEGKSHTEAFF.

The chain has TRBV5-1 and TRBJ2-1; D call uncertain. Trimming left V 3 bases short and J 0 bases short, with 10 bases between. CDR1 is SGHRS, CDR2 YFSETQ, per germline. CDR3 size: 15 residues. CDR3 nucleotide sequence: TGCGCCAGCAGCTCGGAAGGAACCTCCTACAATGAGCAGTTCTTC. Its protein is CASSSEGTSYNEQFF. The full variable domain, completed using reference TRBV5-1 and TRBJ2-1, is KAGVTQTPRYLIKTRGQQVTLSCSPISGHRSVSWYQQTPGQGLQFLFEYFSETQRNKGNFPGRFSGRQFSNSRSEMNVSTLELGDSALYLCASSSEGTSYNEQFFGPGTRLTVL.

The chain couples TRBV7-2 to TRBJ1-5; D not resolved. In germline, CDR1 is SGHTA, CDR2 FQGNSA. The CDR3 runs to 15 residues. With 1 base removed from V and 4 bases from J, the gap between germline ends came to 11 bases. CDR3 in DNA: TGTGCCAGCAGCTTAGTCGGCGGAGCTAATCAGCCCCAGCATTTT. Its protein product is CASSLVGGANQPQHF.

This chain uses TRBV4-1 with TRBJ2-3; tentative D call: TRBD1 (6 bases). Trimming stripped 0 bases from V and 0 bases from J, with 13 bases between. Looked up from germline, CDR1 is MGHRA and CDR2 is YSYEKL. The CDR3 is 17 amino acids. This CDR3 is CASSQDDRSSSTDTQYF. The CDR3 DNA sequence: TGCGCCAGCAGCCAAGATGACAGGTCCTCTAGCACAGATACGCAGTATTTT.

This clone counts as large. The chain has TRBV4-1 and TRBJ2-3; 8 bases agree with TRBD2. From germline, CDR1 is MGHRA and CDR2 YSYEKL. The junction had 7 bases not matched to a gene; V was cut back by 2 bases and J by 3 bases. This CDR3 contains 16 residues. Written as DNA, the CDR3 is TGCGCCAGCAGCCAACCTCCCGCGGGGGGAACAGATACGCAGTATTTT. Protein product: CASSQPPAGGTDTQYF.